This TCR beta chain was documented in a study of T cell responses to AZD1222 COVID-19 vaccine. Points from the study as a whole: Most donors were white British and more were female, and clonal diversity was possibly underestimated. Among AZD1222 vaccinees, only 5 to 7 were seropositive at baseline. Unmutated variant regions are reportedly the target of nearly half of TCRs that are spike-specific.

With regard to this clone: Its specificity is unknown.

Trimming shortened V by 6 bases and J by 4 bases, and 19 bases separated the two germline ends. Germline values: CDR1 MDHEN, CDR2 SYDVKM. CDR3 size: 16 residues. Clones were read by immunoSEQ multiplex PCR, and TCRdb kept only the in-frame ones, dropping some. The sample holds fewer than 150,000 clones, about 93% seen once. Second-dose groups at about 4 or about 12 weeks were pooled. This specimen consisted of peripheral blood, obtained 28 days after the second AZD1222 dose. The V gene is TRBV28, the J gene TRBJ1-5, with D hard to call. The clonotype was recovered from an adult who received the AZD1222 COVID-19 vaccine. CDR3 DNA sequence: TGTGCCAGCAGGGGGAACAGCGGGGTGCCGAATCAGCCCCAGCATTTT. Translation gives CASRGNSGVPNQPQHF.